What follows describes a single T cell receptor (beta chain). Its matching antigen is unknown. The CDR3 does not close with the conserved phenylalanine or tryptophan, likely indicating a read error. The DNA is left out, because the CDR3 cannot be placed on it with certainty; the CDR3 is given as TCRdb lists it. Axillary draining lymph nodes of breast cancer patients supplied the node samples. These data come from a study of breast tumors, draining lymph nodes, adjacent tissues. Study findings and constraints: Luminal-like breast cancer showed significantly greater tumor-nontumor repertoire similarity than basal-like breast cancer did. Tumors had less TCR diversity than lymph nodes, more than nontumor tissue. The lymph node origin of tumor T cells was framed as consistent with a hypothesis, not demonstrated.

TCRdb re-analysed the multiplex PCR reads in MiXCR, keeping a single row per CDR3 protein. The sample holds roughly 110,000 distinct CDR3 sequences; 30% are singletons and the top ten take 4.5% to 7%. Material: axillary lymph node tissue. This clonotype was obtained from a female donor with breast cancer. Some clones in this sample may be carry-over from other donors' samples.

The CDR3 here is CASSSSGRPFYEQSL. The rearrangement links TRBV7-2 to TRBJ2-7; the table's D call, TRBD2, was not checked against the DNA. Germline V gene lookup returns CDR1 SGHTA and CDR2 FQGNSA. 15 amino acids form the CDR3, both terminal residues included.